Presented here are 25 T cell receptor beta chains from one specimen sequenced in a study of cytomegalovirus exposure and HLA in healthy donors. A multiplex PCR was run with 60 Vbeta primers and 13 Jbeta primers. Method: immunoSEQ multiplex PCR; TCRdb's copy keeps in-frame clones and lacks some. The sample contains roughly 200,000 clones, roughly four fifths of which appear only once. Sequencing input: PBMCs. The receptors shown here come from a woman aged 45-59 years in good health and CMV-seronegative.

The chain has TRBV7-8 and TRBJ1-1; TRBD1 is a possible D gene (6 bases). CDR1 and CDR2 (germline): SGHVS, FQNEAQ. This CDR3 is 12 amino acids long. V was pared by 5 bases and J by 11 bases, with 15 bases between. CDR3 sequence: CASSLIGTGAFF. The CDR3 DNA follows: TGTGCCAGCAGCCTAATAGGAACAGGGGCTTTCTTT.

A single count supports this clone. The CDR3: CASSDQGGNQPQHF. For the CDR3, the DNA is TGTGCCAGCAGTGACCAGGGAGGAAATCAGCCCCAGCATTTT. The V and J genes are TRBV27 and TRBJ1-5, with a weak D call TRBD1 (5 bases). This CDR3 has 14 amino acids. Germline loops: CDR1 MNHEY, CDR2 SMNVEV (reference sequence). The V end lost 5 bases, the J end lost 4 bases, and 12 bases lay between the germline ends.

This clone was seen just once. The V gene is TRBV6-5, the J gene TRBJ1-5; unclear D gene. Looked up from germline, CDR1 is MNHEY and CDR2 is SVGAGI. The length of the CDR3 is 15 residues. V lost 4 bases to trimming and J lost 9 bases, with 19 bases between them. The CDR3 region has the DNA TGTGCCAGCAGTTTCACCGGGCCCCCTGGAGGGCCCCAGCATTTT. It encodes CASSFTGPPGGPQHF.

This clone occurred a few times. A read error may account for a junction end that differs from germline. The V gene is TRBV7-9, the J gene TRBJ1-2; TRBD1 matches 8 bases. This CDR3 is built from 16 residues. Germline values: CDR1 SEHNR, CDR2 FQNEAQ (reference sequence). This CDR3 reads CASSLSRAGTGYGYTF. As DNA, the CDR3 is TGTGCCAGCAGCTTATCCCGGGCCGGGACAGGTTATGGATACACCTTC.

This chain joins TRBV28 and TRBJ2-3; TRBD1 agrees at 9 bases. The CDR3 is 14 amino acids. Germline trimming cut 6 bases from V and 4 bases from J; bases unmatched to any gene: 5. Germline CDR1 reads MDHEN; CDR2 reads SYDVKM. DNA of the CDR3: TGTGCCAGCAGGCAGGGACAGGGCGCAGATACGCAGTATTTT. Translating gives CASRQGQGADTQYF.

The rearrangement links TRBV7-9 to TRBJ2-1; 12 bases are shared with TRBD1. V lost 6 bases to trimming and J lost 7 bases; unmatched junction nucleotides: 7. Per germline, CDR1 SEHNR and CDR2 FQNEAQ (reference sequence). The CDR3 loop spans 15 amino acids. The CDR3 here is CASRAGTGGRNEQFF. The CDR3 region has the DNA TGTGCCAGCAGGGCCGGGACAGGGGGCCGAAATGAGCAGTTCTTC.

This chain connects TRBV6-4 to TRBJ1-2; D not resolved. The V end was cut by 9 bases, the J end by 3 bases, with 20 bases between. From germline, CDR1 is MRHNA and CDR2 SNTAGT. The CDR3 runs 15 residues. The CDR3 reads CARGIGPDRDYGYTF. The CDR3 DNA follows: TGTGCCAGAGGAATTGGGCCAGATCGAGACTATGGCTACACCTTC.

This sequence joins TRBV6-5 and TRBJ1-5; the D is unclear. There are 14 residues in the CDR3. From germline, CDR1 is MNHEY and CDR2 SVGAGI. Trimming stripped 0 bases from V and 6 bases from J, with 9 bases between. CDR3 nucleotides: TGTGCCAGCAGTTACTCAGGCGGGGTTCAGCCCCAGCATTTT. As protein: CASSYSGGVQPQHF.

The chain joins TRBV27 to TRBJ2-1; 9 bases map to TRBD1. Germline values: CDR1 MNHEY, CDR2 SMNVEV (reference sequence). Trimming removed 6 bases from V and 7 bases from J; junction bases left unmatched: 7. CDR3 length: 14 residues. In DNA form, the CDR3 reads TGTGCCAGCAGACGGACAGGGGTTGTGAATGAGCAGTTCTTC. Amino acid sequence: CASRRTGVVNEQFF.

CDR3 protein: CASSFQGSTVPYEQYF. CDR3 nucleotides: TGCGCCAGCAGCTTTCAAGGCTCGACAGTACCCTACGAGCAGTACTTC. This chain uses TRBV5-1 with TRBJ2-7, with D possibly matching TRBD1 (5 bases). Deletions cut 2 bases from V and 2 bases from J, with 17 bases between. From germline, CDR1 is SGHRS and CDR2 YFSETQ. The CDR3 runs to 16 residues.

This clone has only one observation. One end of the junction does not line up with germline, which may come from a read error. V and J are TRBV7-9 and TRBJ1-2; 8 bases are a match to TRBD1. CDR1 is SEHNR, CDR2 FQNEAQ, per germline (reference sequence). This CDR3 contains 17 residues. The CDR3: CSSSLFQKDREGYGYTF. CDR3 sequence (DNA): TGTTCCAGCAGCTTATTCCAAAAGGACAGGGAGGGATATGGCTACACCTTC. Full variable domain (outside the CDR3, taken from reference TRBV7-9 and TRBJ1-2): DTGVSQNPRHKITKRGQNVTFRCDPISEHNRLYWYRQTLGQGPEFLTYFQNEAQLEKSRLLSDRFSAERPKGSFSTLEIQRTEQGDSAMYLCSSSLFQKDREGYGYTFGSGTRLTVV.

The rearrangement links TRBV27 to TRBJ2-1, with no clear D. Trimming shortened V by 6 bases and J by 15 bases, and 15 bases separated the two germline ends. The CDR3 runs 11 residues. The germline V gene encodes CDR1 MNHEY and CDR2 SMNVEV (reference sequence). The CDR3: CASSLGSIRFF. The CDR3, as DNA: TGTGCCAGCAGCTTAGGTAGCATAAGGTTCTTC.

The chain has TRBV6-6 and TRBJ2-1, with 11 bases aligning to TRBD2. This CDR3 region has 15 residues. The trim removed 2 bases at V and 6 bases at J, leaving 3 bases unmatched. Germline V gives CDR1 MNHNY, CDR2 SVGAGI (reference sequence). This CDR3 is CASSYGSGGGNEQFF. DNA for the CDR3: TGTGCCAGCAGTTACGGTAGCGGGGGGGGCAATGAGCAGTTCTTC.

This sequence joins TRBV6-6 and TRBJ1-1; TRBD1 aligns across 7 bases. The germline gives CDR1 MNHNY, CDR2 SVGAGI (reference sequence). The CDR3 contains 14 residues. Trimming at V came to 5 bases and at J to 4 bases, leaving 7 bases not matched to a gene. The CDR3 sequence: CASSRTGESTEAFF. In DNA, the CDR3 is TGTGCCAGCAGTCGAACAGGGGAAAGCACTGAAGCTTTCTTT.

The DNA of the CDR3 is TGCAGCGTATCTAAGAGGATCTCCTACAATGAGCAGTTCTTC. It translates to CSVSKRISYNEQFF. V is TRBV29-1 and J is TRBJ2-1, with D unclear. Germline CDR1 and CDR2: SQVTM and ANQGSEA. CDR3 length: 14 residues. The V gene lost 6 bases and the J gene lost 0 bases, with 12 bases spanning the gap.

CDR3 nucleotide sequence: TGTGCCAGCTCACCACTGGCGGCAGAGCAGTTCTTC. Protein: CASSPLAAEQFF. V is TRBV18 and J is TRBJ2-1; D call uncertain. With 1 base removed from V and 10 bases from J, the gap between germline ends came to 8 bases. This CDR3 comprises 12 residues. Germline V gene lookup returns CDR1 KGHSH and CDR2 LQKENI. Supplemented by reference TRBV18 and TRBJ2-1, the full variable domain reads NAGVMQNPRHLVRRRGQEARLRCSPMKGHSHVYWYRQLPEEGLKFMVYLQKENIIDESGMPKERFSAEFPKEGPSILRIQQVVRGDSAAYFCASSPLAAEQFFGPGTRLTVL.

The V gene is TRBV7-3, the J gene TRBJ2-1; 7 bases fit TRBD1. Germline loops: CDR1 SGHTA, CDR2 FQGTGA. Unmatched junction bases numbered 9, after V lost 5 bases and J lost 5 bases. The CDR3 runs to 15 residues. For the CDR3, the DNA is TGTGCCAGCAGCGCTCTAGGACAGGCCAACAATGAGCAGTTCTTC. Translation gives CASSALGQANNEQFF.

The V and J genes are TRBV7-2 and TRBJ2-3; maybe TRBD2 (6 bases). The CDR3 totals 16 residues. The germline V gene encodes CDR1 SGHTA and CDR2 FQGNSA. V lost 4 bases, J lost 8 bases, and 22 bases lay in between. Here the CDR3 reads CASSSEASPRAGTQYF. The CDR3 coding sequence is TGTGCCAGCAGCTCAGAGGCTAGCCCTCGAGCGGGTACGCAGTATTTT.

This chain uses TRBV5-6 with TRBJ2-7, with 8 positions matching TRBD1. Unmatched junction bases numbered 7, after V lost 4 bases and J lost 4 bases. Germline CDR1 and CDR2: SGHDT and YYEEEE. The CDR3 is 14 amino acids. Written as DNA, the CDR3 is TGTGCCAGCAGCAAGGCAGGGGGCGCGTACGAGCAGTACTTC. This encodes CASSKAGGAYEQYF.

The CDR3 DNA reads TGTGCCAGCAGCCCCGGGACAACGGCTGGAAACACCATATATTTT. Translated: CASSPGTTAGNTIYF. The chain employs TRBV28 and TRBJ1-3; maybe TRBD1 (6 bases). This CDR3 is 15 amino acids long. In germline, CDR1 is MDHEN, CDR2 SYDVKM. Trimming shortened V by 6 bases and J by 2 bases, and 14 bases separated the two germline ends.

The chain combines TRBV6-5 with TRBJ1-3; 9 bases map to TRBD1. Germline assignment: CDR1 MNHEY and CDR2 SVGAGI. The CDR3 runs 15 residues. Trimming at V came to 8 bases and at J to 4 bases, leaving 9 bases not matched to a gene. CDR3 protein: CASGQGKWTGNTIYF. The CDR3 DNA reads TGTGCCAGCGGACAGGGGAAATGGACCGGAAACACCATATATTTT.

This chain connects TRBV28 to TRBJ2-1; TRBD1 matches at 9 bases. CDR3 length: 15 amino acids. The trim removed 7 bases at V and 2 bases at J, leaving 6 bases unmatched. Looked up from germline, CDR1 is MDHEN and CDR2 is SYDVKM. This CDR3 reads CASTPRDRAYNEQFF. The CDR3 region has the DNA TGTGCCAGCACCCCCAGGGACAGGGCCTACAATGAGCAGTTCTTC.

This clone came up a few times. V gene TRBV10-3 combines with J gene TRBJ2-1, with 7 nucleotides matching TRBD2. CDR3 length: 16 amino acids. CDR1 is ENHRY and CDR2 is SYGVKD in the germline V gene. Unmatched junction bases numbered 7, after V lost 0 bases and J lost 5 bases. CDR3 amino acids: CAISESMGGRDNEQFF. In DNA, the CDR3 is TGTGCCATCAGTGAGTCGATGGGCGGGAGAGACAATGAGCAGTTCTTC.

The V and J genes are TRBV4-2 and TRBJ2-1; 8 bases match TRBD2. The CDR3 covers 17 residues. V shed 1 base and J 7 bases; nucleotides not matched to a gene: 12. Germline lookup yields CDR1 LGHNA and CDR2 YNFKEQ. The CDR3 region is CASSQVGSAGGANEQFF. CDR3 in DNA: TGTGCCAGCAGCCAAGTTGGGTCCGCGGGAGGAGCGAATGAGCAGTTCTTC.

This sequence joins TRBV7-9 and TRBJ2-7, with 11 nucleotides matching TRBD2. V was pared by 3 bases and J by 3 bases, with 1 base of the junction left unmatched. Germline V lookup: CDR1 SEHNR, CDR2 FQNEAQ (reference sequence). The CDR3 consists of 14 residues. This CDR3 reads CASSFTSGSYEQYF. The CDR3, as DNA: TGTGCCAGCAGCTTTACTAGCGGGAGCTACGAGCAGTACTTC.